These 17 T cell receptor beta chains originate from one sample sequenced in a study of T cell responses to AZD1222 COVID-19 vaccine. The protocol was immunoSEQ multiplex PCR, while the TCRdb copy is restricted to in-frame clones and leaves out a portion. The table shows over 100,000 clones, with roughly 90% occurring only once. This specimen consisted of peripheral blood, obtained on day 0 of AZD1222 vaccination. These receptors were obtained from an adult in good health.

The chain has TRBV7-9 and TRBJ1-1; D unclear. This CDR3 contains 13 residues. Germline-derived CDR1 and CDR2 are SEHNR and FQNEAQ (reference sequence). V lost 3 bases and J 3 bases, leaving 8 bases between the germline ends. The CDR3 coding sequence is TGTGCCAGCAGCTTCCAGAGGGACACTGAAGCTTTCTTT. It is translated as CASSFQRDTEAFF.

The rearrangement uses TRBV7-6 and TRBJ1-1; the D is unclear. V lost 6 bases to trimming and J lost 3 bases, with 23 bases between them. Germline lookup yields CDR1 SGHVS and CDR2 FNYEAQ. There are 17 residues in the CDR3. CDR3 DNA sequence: TGTGCCAGCAGTCAAAACGGTTACAGCCAGCTCGACACTGAAGCTTTCTTT. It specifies CASSQNGYSQLDTEAFF. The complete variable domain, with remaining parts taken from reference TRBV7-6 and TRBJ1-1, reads GAGVSQSPRYKVTKRGQDVALRCDPISGHVSLYWYRQALGQGPEFLTYFNYEAQQDKSGLPNDRFSAERPEGSISTLTIQRTEQRDSAMYRCASSQNGYSQLDTEAFFGQGTRLTVV.

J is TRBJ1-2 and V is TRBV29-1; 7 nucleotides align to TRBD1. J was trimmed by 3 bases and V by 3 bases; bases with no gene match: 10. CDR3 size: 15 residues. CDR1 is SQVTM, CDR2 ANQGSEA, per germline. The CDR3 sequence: CSVDHPTQGDYGYTF. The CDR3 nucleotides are TGCAGCGTTGACCATCCAACGCAGGGGGACTATGGCTACACCTTC. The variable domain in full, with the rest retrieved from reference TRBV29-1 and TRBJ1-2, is SAVISQKPSRDICQRGTSLTIQCQVDSQVTMMFWYRQQPGQSLTLIATANQGSEATYESGFVIDKFPISRPNLTFSTLTVSNMSPEDSSIYLCSVDHPTQGDYGYTFGSGTRLTVV.

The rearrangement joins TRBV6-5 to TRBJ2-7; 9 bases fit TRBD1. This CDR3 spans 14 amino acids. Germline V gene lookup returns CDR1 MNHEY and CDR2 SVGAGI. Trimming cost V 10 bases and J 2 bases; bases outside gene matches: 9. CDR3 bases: TGTGCCACGCTGGGGGACAGGGTGCCCTACGAGCAGTACTTC. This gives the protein CATLGDRVPYEQYF.

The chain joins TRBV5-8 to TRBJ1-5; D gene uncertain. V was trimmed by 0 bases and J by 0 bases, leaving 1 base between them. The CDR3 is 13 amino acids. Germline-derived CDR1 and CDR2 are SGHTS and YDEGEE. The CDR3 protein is CASSLGSNQPQHF. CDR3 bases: TGTGCCAGCAGCTTGGGTAGCAATCAGCCCCAGCATTTT.

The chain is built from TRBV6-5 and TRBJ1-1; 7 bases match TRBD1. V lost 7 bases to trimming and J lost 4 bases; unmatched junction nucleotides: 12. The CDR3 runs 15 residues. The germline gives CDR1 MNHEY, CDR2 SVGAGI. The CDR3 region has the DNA TGTGCCAGCACTATTACAGGGGTTAGTATCACTGAAGCTTTCTTT. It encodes CASTITGVSITEAFF.

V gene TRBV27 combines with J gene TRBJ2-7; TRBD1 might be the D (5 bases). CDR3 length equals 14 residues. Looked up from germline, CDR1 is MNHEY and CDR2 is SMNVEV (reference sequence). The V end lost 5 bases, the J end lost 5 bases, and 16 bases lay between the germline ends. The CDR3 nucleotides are TGTGCCAGCAGTGGCCAGGGTTGGGGCAACGAGCAGTACTTC. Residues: CASSGQGWGNEQYF.

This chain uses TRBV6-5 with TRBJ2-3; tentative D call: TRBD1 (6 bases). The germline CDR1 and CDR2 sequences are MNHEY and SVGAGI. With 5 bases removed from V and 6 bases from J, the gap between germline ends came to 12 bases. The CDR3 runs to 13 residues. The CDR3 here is CASSRDNSDTQYF. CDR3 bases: TGTGCCAGCAGTCGGGACAATTCGGATACGCAGTATTTT.

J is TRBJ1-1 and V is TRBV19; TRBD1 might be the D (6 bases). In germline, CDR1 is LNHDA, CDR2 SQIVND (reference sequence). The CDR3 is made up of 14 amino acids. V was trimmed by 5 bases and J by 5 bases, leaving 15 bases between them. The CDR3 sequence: CASSAWTVRTEAFF. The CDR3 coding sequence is TGTGCCAGTAGTGCATGGACAGTAAGAACTGAAGCTTTCTTT.

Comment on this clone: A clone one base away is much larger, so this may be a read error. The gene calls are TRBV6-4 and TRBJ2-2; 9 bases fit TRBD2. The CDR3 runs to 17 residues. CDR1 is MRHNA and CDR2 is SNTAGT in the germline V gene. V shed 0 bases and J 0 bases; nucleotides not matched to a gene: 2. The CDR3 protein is CASSDSRGGANTGELFF. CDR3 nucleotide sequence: TGTGCCAGCAGTGACTCTCGCGGGGGGGCGAACACCGGGGAGCTGTTTTTT.

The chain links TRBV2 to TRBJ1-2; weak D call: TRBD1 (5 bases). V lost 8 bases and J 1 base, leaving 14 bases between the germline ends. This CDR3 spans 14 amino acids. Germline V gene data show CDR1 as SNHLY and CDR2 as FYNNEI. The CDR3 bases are TGTGCCAGCGGAGGTTGGGGGGGTAACTATGGCTACACCTTC. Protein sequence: CASGGWGGNYGYTF.

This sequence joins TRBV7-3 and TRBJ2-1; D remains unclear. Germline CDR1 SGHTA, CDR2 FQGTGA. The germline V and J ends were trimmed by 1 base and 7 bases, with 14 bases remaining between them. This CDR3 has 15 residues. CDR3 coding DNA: TGTGCCAGCAGCTTAATTATCGGTTCCGGTAATGAGCAGTTCTTC. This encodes CASSLIIGSGNEQFF.

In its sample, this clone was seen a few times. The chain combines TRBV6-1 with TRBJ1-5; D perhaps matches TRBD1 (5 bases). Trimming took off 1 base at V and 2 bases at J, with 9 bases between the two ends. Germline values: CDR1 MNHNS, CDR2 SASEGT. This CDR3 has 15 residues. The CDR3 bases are TGTGCCAGCAGTGAAGTTTGGGACGGCAATCAGCCCCAGCATTTT. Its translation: CASSEVWDGNQPQHF.

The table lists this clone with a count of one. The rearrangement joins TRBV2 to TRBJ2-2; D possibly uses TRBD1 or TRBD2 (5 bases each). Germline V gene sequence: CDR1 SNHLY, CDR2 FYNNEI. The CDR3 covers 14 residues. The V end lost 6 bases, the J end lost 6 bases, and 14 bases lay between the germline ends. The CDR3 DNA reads TGTGCCAGCAGCCTACAGGACGGGGCCGGGGAGCTGTTTTTT. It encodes CASSLQDGAGELFF. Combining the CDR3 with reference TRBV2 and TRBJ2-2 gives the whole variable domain EPEVTQTPSHQVTQMGQEVILRCVPISNHLYFYWYRQILGQKVEFLVSFYNNEISEKSEIFDDQFSVERPDGSNFTLKIRSTKLEDSAMYFCASSLQDGAGELFFGEGSRLTVL.

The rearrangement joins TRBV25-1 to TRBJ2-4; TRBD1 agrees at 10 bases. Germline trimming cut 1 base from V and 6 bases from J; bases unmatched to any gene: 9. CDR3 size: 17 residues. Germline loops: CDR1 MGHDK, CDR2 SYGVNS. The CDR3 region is CASSESTGGEGRNIQYF. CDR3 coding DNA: TGTGCCAGCAGTGAATCGACAGGGGGCGAAGGTAGAAACATTCAGTACTTC.

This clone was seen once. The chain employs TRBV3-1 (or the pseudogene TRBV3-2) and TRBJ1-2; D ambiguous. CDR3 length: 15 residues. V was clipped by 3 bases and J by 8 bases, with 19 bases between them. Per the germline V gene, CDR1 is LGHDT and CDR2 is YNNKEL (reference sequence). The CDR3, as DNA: TGTGCCAGCAGCCATCTCAGCGCCGCCGGAGGCGGCTACACCTTC. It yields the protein CASSHLSAAGGGYTF.

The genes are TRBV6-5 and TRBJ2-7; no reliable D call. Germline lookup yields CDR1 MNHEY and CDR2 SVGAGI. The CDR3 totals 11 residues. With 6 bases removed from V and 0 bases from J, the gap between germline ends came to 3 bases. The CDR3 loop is CASRGSYEQYF. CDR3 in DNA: TGTGCCAGCAGGGGCTCCTACGAGCAGTACTTC.